Below are 30 T cell receptor beta chains sequenced from a single sample in a study of T cells after yellow fever vaccination. Using its own MiXCR run on the 5' RACE reads, TCRdb lists one record per CDR3 protein. The sample carries some 320,000 distinct CDR3 sequences, approximately 12% recorded once. The source material was CD4+ T cells sorted from PBMCs, sampled 45 days after the yellow fever booster vaccination. The receptors derive from a man between 18 and 29 years old who received the YFV17D yellow fever vaccine.

The chain links TRBV24-1 to TRBJ1-3; TRBD1 might be the D (6 bases). This CDR3 comprises 16 residues. Germline values: CDR1 KGHDR, CDR2 SFDVKD. The V and J ends lost 5 bases and 3 bases respectively, with 16 bases between them. The CDR3 protein is CATSAPAEGDGNTIYF. CDR3 nucleotide sequence: TGTGCCACCAGTGCCCCGGCAGAGGGGGATGGAAACACCATATATTTT.

This clonotype was observed many times. The J gene is TRBJ1-1, the V gene TRBV15; D call uncertain. V was clipped by 0 bases and J by 5 bases, with 7 bases between them. Germline V gene data show CDR1 as LNHNV and CDR2 as YYDKDF (reference sequence). The CDR3 is 13 residues long. In nucleotides, the CDR3 is TGTGCCACCAGCAGAGAGGAGGGAACTGAAGCTTTCTTT. Translation: CATSREEGTEAFF.

Only a few counts were recorded for this clonotype. This chain connects TRBV18 to TRBJ1-1; no definite D call. The CDR3 is 14 residues long. Germline V gives CDR1 KGHSH, CDR2 LQKENI. The V end was cut by 1 base, the J end by 1 base, with 7 bases between. The CDR3, as DNA: TGTGCCAGCTCACCACTTCAGTCGAACACTGAAGCTTTCTTT. Translated: CASSPLQSNTEAFF. Complete variable domain (other parts from reference TRBV18 and TRBJ1-1): NAGVMQNPRHLVRRRGQEARLRCSPMKGHSHVYWYRQLPEEGLKFMVYLQKENIIDESGMPKERFSAEFPKEGPSILRIQQVVRGDSAAYFCASSPLQSNTEAFFGQGTRLTVV.

Only a few counts were recorded for this clonotype. The chain recombines TRBV20-1 with TRBJ2-3; the D is unclear. The germline V and J ends were trimmed by 5 bases and 0 bases, with 18 bases remaining between them. The germline gives CDR1 DFQATT, CDR2 SNEGSKA (reference sequence). CDR3 length: 16 residues. CDR3: CSAPTLGDGSTDTQYF. Written as DNA, the CDR3 is TGCAGTGCTCCTACCCTTGGAGACGGAAGCACAGATACGCAGTATTTT.

This clonotype was detected many times. The rearrangement joins TRBV4-3 to TRBJ2-4; 8 positions agree with TRBD1. CDR3 length equals 14 residues. J lost 6 bases, V lost 3 bases, and 4 bases had no gene match. Germline values: CDR1 LGHNA, CDR2 YSLEER. This CDR3 reads CASSQDGQGNIQYF. The CDR3 DNA is TGCGCCAGCAGCCAGGACGGACAGGGAAACATTCAGTACTTC.

This chain joins TRBV19 and TRBJ2-2, with D uncertain. The CDR3 sequence is 12 residues long. V was shortened by 6 bases and J by 7 bases, with 9 bases between the two germline ends. Germline V gene lookup returns CDR1 LNHDA and CDR2 SQIVND (reference sequence). CDR3 bases: TGTGCCAGTAGAAGAGTAGGCGGGGAGCTGTTTTTT. It yields the protein CASRRVGGELFF.

This clonotype was recorded many times. The chain employs TRBV12-3 or TRBV12-4 and TRBJ2-5, with D possibly being TRBD1 (6 bases). This CDR3 contains 17 residues. The ends were cut back, 6 bases at V and 0 bases at J, with 20 bases in the middle. CDR3 nucleotides: TGTGCCAGCAGATCTCTCCGGGACAACACGTACCAAGAGACCCAGTACTTC. Translation: CASRSLRDNTYQETQYF.

The chain uses TRBV5-6 and TRBJ1-1, with 7 bases that match TRBD1. With 0 bases clipped from V and 2 bases from J, the junction kept 7 bases outside the gene matches. CDR1 and CDR2 from the germline V gene are SGHDT and YYEEEE. The CDR3 has 16 residues. The CDR3 nucleotides are TGTGCCAGCAGCTTGGTGCCGACAGGGTATAACACTGAAGCTTTCTTT. Translating gives CASSLVPTGYNTEAFF.

The chain couples TRBV7-2 to TRBJ2-1, with a weak D call TRBD2 (6 bases). V was trimmed by 1 base and J by 13 bases, leaving 17 bases between them. Germline assignment: CDR1 SGHTA and CDR2 FQGNSA. The CDR3 extends over 14 amino acids. The CDR3, as DNA: TGTGCCAGCAGCTTAGGGGGCCCCCGGGACTTTCAGTTCTTC. Amino acids: CASSLGGPRDFQFF. Full variable domain (remainder filled in from reference TRBV7-2 and TRBJ2-1): GAGVSQSPSNKVTEKGKDVELRCDPISGHTALYWYRQSLGQGLEFLIYFQGNSAPDKSGLPSDRFSAERTGGSVSTLTIQRTQQEDSAVYLCASSLGGPRDFQFFGPGTRLTVL.

This clonotype was recorded at least ten times. The V call is TRBV6-5, the J call TRBJ1-2; a weak D match, TRBD1 (6 bases). Per the germline V gene, CDR1 is MNHEY and CDR2 is SVGAGI. The V end was cut by 6 bases, the J end by 6 bases, with 17 bases between. This CDR3 has 14 amino acids. The CDR3 spells CASSRGGRGHGYTF. The CDR3 DNA reads TGTGCCAGCAGCCGAGGGGGGAGGGGCCATGGCTACACCTTC.

In its sample, this clonotype was seen a few times. The rearrangement joins TRBV24-1 to TRBJ2-3; TRBD1 matches 8 bases. In germline, CDR1 is KGHDR, CDR2 SFDVKD. CDR3 length: 15 amino acids. The junction had 2 bases not matched to a gene; V was cut back by 4 bases and J by 0 bases. CDR3 amino acids: CATSDQGASTDTQYF. CDR3 bases: TGTGCCACCAGTGACCAGGGGGCAAGCACAGATACGCAGTATTTT.

This clonotype came up many times. This rearrangement joins TRBV7-8 to TRBJ2-3; no clear D gene. Germline V CDR1 and CDR2: SGHVS, FQNEAQ. The CDR3 is 12 residues long. The ends were cut back, 8 bases at V and 4 bases at J, with 10 bases in the middle. Here the CDR3 reads CASGSGADTQYF. The CDR3 DNA reads as TGTGCCAGCGGTTCTGGCGCAGATACGCAGTATTTT. Filled out from reference TRBV7-8 and TRBJ2-3, the complete variable domain reads GAGVSQSPRYKVAKRGQDVALRCDPISGHVSLFWYQQALGQGPEFLTYFQNEAQLDKSGLPSDRFFAERPEGSVSTLKIQRTQQEDSAVYLCASGSGADTQYFGPGTRLTVL.

Only a few counts were recorded for this clonotype. The CDR3 is CATQLAGSTDTQYF. The CDR3 DNA reads TGTGCCACCCAACTAGCGGGGAGCACAGATACGCAGTATTTT. The chain couples TRBV10-3 to TRBJ2-3; 10 bases line up with TRBD2. CDR3 length: 14 amino acids. Germline V lookup: CDR1 ENHRY, CDR2 SYGVKD. With V trimmed by 10 bases and J by 0 bases, 4 bases remained unmatched.

This rearrangement joins TRBV20-1 to TRBJ1-1, with D possibly TRBD1 on 6 matching bases. The CDR3 contains 11 residues. The V and J ends lost 5 bases and 12 bases respectively, with 16 bases between them. From germline, CDR1 is DFQATT and CDR2 SNEGSKA (reference sequence). The CDR3 region is CSAFERGASFF. CDR3 nucleotides: TGCAGTGCTTTCGAGCGGGGGGCTTCTTTCTTT.

In its sample, this clonotype was seen many times. This sequence joins TRBV7-6 and TRBJ2-2; possibly TRBD1 for D (5 bases). The CDR3 has 13 amino acids. V was pared by 2 bases and J by 8 bases, with 9 bases between. CDR1 is SGHVS and CDR2 is FNYEAQ in the germline V gene. As DNA, the CDR3 is TGTGCCAGCAGCTTAAACAGGCTTGGGGAGCTGTTTTTT. Protein product: CASSLNRLGELFF.

This clonotype was detected only a few times. The chain joins TRBV18 to TRBJ2-7; 7 bases are shared with TRBD1. V dropped 2 bases and J dropped 2; count of bases not matched to a gene: 3. The CDR3 runs 14 residues. Germline CDR1 KGHSH, CDR2 LQKENI. The CDR3, as DNA: TGTGCCAGCTCACCAAGACAGGGAACCTACGAGCAGTACTTC. Its translation: CASSPRQGTYEQYF.

The sample holds many counts of this clonotype. The V gene is TRBV5-1, the J gene TRBJ2-2, with a possible D match to TRBD1 (6 bases). CDR3 length: 16 residues. Deletions cut 1 base from V and 4 bases from J, with 14 bases between. CDR1 and CDR2 (germline): SGHRS, YFSETQ. In nucleotides, the CDR3 is TGCGCCAGCAGCTTGCGTGCAGGGGTTACCACCGGGGAGCTGTTTTTT. This encodes CASSLRAGVTTGELFF.

The chain joins TRBV6-1 to TRBJ2-2, with D unclear. The V gene's germline CDR1 is MNHNS and CDR2 SASEGT. Trimming pared 2 bases from V and 7 bases from J, leaving 8 bases between. The CDR3 is made up of 13 amino acids. CDR3 in DNA: TGTGCCAGCAGTGAAATCTCGGGCGGGGAGCTGTTTTTT. Translation gives CASSEISGGELFF.

The V call is TRBV2, the J call TRBJ1-6; maybe TRBD1 (6 bases). Germline assignment: CDR1 SNHLY and CDR2 FYNNEI. The CDR3 totals 13 residues. Trimming removed 11 bases from V and 7 bases from J, with 15 bases in between. This CDR3 is CAGHREGNSPLHF. The DNA of the CDR3 is TGTGCCGGCCACAGGGAAGGGAATTCACCCCTCCACTTT. The complete variable domain, with remaining parts taken from reference TRBV2 and TRBJ1-6, reads EPEVTQTPSHQVTQMGQEVILRCVPISNHLYFYWYRQILGQKVEFLVSFYNNEISEKSEIFDDQFSVERPDGSNFTLKIRSTKLEDSAMYFCAGHREGNSPLHFGNGTRLTVT.

The chain recombines TRBV25-1 with TRBJ1-1, with 12 bases identical to TRBD1. The germline V gene has CDR1 MGHDK and CDR2 SYGVNS. The CDR3 totals 16 residues. Trimming removed 4 bases from V and 5 bases from J; junction bases left unmatched: 8. CDR3 coding DNA: TGTGCCAGCAGTGCAACCGGGACAGGGGGCTATACTGAAGCTTTCTTT. Amino acids: CASSATGTGGYTEAFF.

This clonotype was observed a few times. This chain uses TRBV5-1 with TRBJ2-1; possibly TRBD2 for D (6 bases). The CDR3 runs 14 residues. V lost 0 bases and J 8 bases, leaving 12 bases between the germline ends. From germline, CDR1 is SGHRS and CDR2 YFSETQ. The CDR3 DNA sequence: TGCGCCAGCAGCTTGGCCCAGGGAGGAGATGAGCAGTTCTTC. Translation gives CASSLAQGGDEQFF.

This clonotype has at least ten counts. The chain couples TRBV2 to TRBJ1-1, with D unclear. Trimming cost V 3 bases and J 0 bases, with 14 bases left between them. Germline CDR1 and CDR2: SNHLY and FYNNEI. This CDR3 has 16 amino acids. DNA of the CDR3: TGTGCCAGCAGTGATTATGGGAGGTTCATGAACACTGAAGCTTTCTTT. The encoded protein is CASSDYGRFMNTEAFF. Full variable domain (rest looked up from reference TRBV2 and TRBJ1-1): EPEVTQTPSHQVTQMGQEVILRCVPISNHLYFYWYRQILGQKVEFLVSFYNNEISEKSEIFDDQFSVERPDGSNFTLKIRSTKLEDSAMYFCASSDYGRFMNTEAFFGQGTRLTVV.

The V gene is TRBV7-2, the J gene TRBJ1-2, with no clear D. This CDR3 has 14 residues. V was trimmed by 4 bases and J by 10 bases, leaving 19 bases between them. In germline, CDR1 is SGHTA, CDR2 FQGNSA. CDR3 in amino acids: CASSSSGLLPDYTF. The CDR3 region has the DNA TGTGCCAGCAGCTCATCTGGACTCCTACCGGACTACACCTTC.

This clonotype was recorded a few times. The chain carries TRBV7-3 and TRBJ2-3; a weak D match, TRBD2 (6 bases). Germline CDR1 SGHTA, CDR2 FQGTGA. CDR3 length equals 15 residues. V lost 0 bases to trimming and J lost 2 bases, with 9 bases between them. The CDR3 reads CASSLTGTFTDTQYF. The CDR3 region has the DNA TGTGCCAGCAGCTTAACGGGGACTTTCACAGATACGCAGTATTTT.

The rearrangement uses TRBV12-3 or TRBV12-4 and TRBJ1-5, with a tentative D call TRBD1 (6 bases). V shed 9 bases and J shed 2 bases, with 17 bases lying between them. The CDR3 runs 15 residues. The CDR3 loop reads CASEQGTKGNQPQHF. The CDR3 coding sequence is TGTGCCAGTGAACAGGGTACGAAGGGCAATCAGCCCCAGCATTTT.

The rearrangement uses TRBV4-1 and TRBJ1-1, with D hard to call. The CDR3 is 13 amino acids. The germline gives CDR1 MGHRA, CDR2 YSYEKL. Trimming took 6 bases from V and 1 from J, leaving 9 bases between them. This chain's CDR3 is CASRSVSNTEAFF. In nucleotides, the CDR3 is TGCGCCAGCAGATCGGTTTCGAACACTGAAGCTTTCTTT.

The CDR3 region has the DNA TGTGCCACTCACGACAGTGGGGCACTTTATGGCTACACCTTC. This sequence encodes CATHDSGALYGYTF. The chain uses TRBV10-3 and TRBJ1-2; D might be TRBD1 (5 bases). From germline, CDR1 is ENHRY and CDR2 SYGVKD. V shed 10 bases and J shed 5 bases, with 20 bases lying between them. The CDR3 has 14 amino acids.

At least ten counts were recorded for this clonotype. V and J are TRBV7-6 and TRBJ2-7; D gene ambiguous. Trimming left V 1 base short and J 0 bases short, with 10 bases between. The CDR3 loop spans 15 amino acids. Germline CDR1 reads SGHVS; CDR2 reads FNYEAQ. CDR3 protein: CASSLGSAISYEQYF. The CDR3 region has the DNA TGTGCCAGCAGCTTAGGCTCTGCGATCTCCTACGAGCAGTACTTC. Full variable domain (remainder filled in from reference TRBV7-6 and TRBJ2-7): GAGVSQSPRYKVTKRGQDVALRCDPISGHVSLYWYRQALGQGPEFLTYFNYEAQQDKSGLPNDRFSAERPEGSISTLTIQRTEQRDSAMYRCASSLGSAISYEQYFGPGTRLTVT.

Many counts were recorded for this clonotype. The CDR3 loop is CATSRKDSNKPEAFF. CDR3 DNA: TGTGCCACCAGCAGAAAGGACAGCAATAAACCAGAAGCTTTCTTT. The chain couples TRBV15 to TRBJ1-1; a possible D gene is TRBD1 (6 bases). Germline V gene lookup returns CDR1 LNHNV and CDR2 YYDKDF (reference sequence). The CDR3 spans 15 residues. The V end was cut by 2 bases, the J end by 8 bases, with 18 bases between.

This clonotype has a count of ten or more. This rearrangement joins TRBV28 to TRBJ2-3, with D maybe TRBD1 (6 bases). The CDR3 contains 12 residues. The germline gives CDR1 MDHEN, CDR2 SYDVKM. V was cut by 6 bases and J by 8 bases, with 12 bases left in between. CDR3 bases: TGTGCCAGCAGCCAGGGACAACCTACGCAGTATTTT. Protein: CASSQGQPTQYF.